In its sample, the clone carrying this T cell receptor beta chain was seen a few times. The antigen remains undetermined. This sample was taken from a study of T-cell reconstitution after alpha-beta-depleted transplantation in children. Points from the study as a whole: There were reportedly several hundred expanded graft clones from which alpha-beta T cells came about two months after transplant.

This CDR3 is built from 14 residues. Trimming took 3 bases from V and 1 from J, leaving 9 bases between them. CDR1 KGHSH and CDR2 LQKENI come from the germline V gene. Unique molecular identifiers were incorporated into the prepared TCRbeta library. A single record per CDR3 protein comes from TCRdb applying MiXCR to the PCR reads. Among just under 350,000 distinct CDR3 sequences listed, around 15% were seen once. The V call is TRBV18, the J call TRBJ2-5; a possible D gene is TRBD1 (6 bases). Source: PBMCs, mostly from graft donor cells, taken 360 days after TCRalphabeta/CD19-depleted stem cell transplant. The source of this sequence is a male patient aged 2 to 9 who had a stem cell transplant for acute lymphoblastic leukemia, so the T cells may come from the graft donor. This CDR3 is CASSPDSIQETQYF. DNA of the CDR3: TGTGCCAGCTCACCGGACAGTATCCAAGAGACCCAGTACTTC.